This T cell receptor beta chain was identified in a study of blood T cell repertoires in COVID-19. Some clones are missing from TCRdb's copy, which holds only in-frame ones; the method was immunoSEQ multiplex PCR. This table has more than 150,000 clones, roughly 90% appearing once. The CDR3 length is 13 residues. Trimming stripped 6 bases from V and 1 base from J, with 9 bases between. Germline loops: CDR1 SNHLY, CDR2 FYNNEI. The receptor's source is a man in his fifties or sixties with acute or convalescent COVID-19. Sequencing was performed on peripheral blood. The chain employs TRBV2 and TRBJ1-1; a possible D gene is TRBD1 (5 bases). Here the CDR3 reads CASRLTGNTEAFF. CDR3 nucleotides: TGTGCCAGCAGGCTCACAGGGAACACTGAAGCTTTCTTT.